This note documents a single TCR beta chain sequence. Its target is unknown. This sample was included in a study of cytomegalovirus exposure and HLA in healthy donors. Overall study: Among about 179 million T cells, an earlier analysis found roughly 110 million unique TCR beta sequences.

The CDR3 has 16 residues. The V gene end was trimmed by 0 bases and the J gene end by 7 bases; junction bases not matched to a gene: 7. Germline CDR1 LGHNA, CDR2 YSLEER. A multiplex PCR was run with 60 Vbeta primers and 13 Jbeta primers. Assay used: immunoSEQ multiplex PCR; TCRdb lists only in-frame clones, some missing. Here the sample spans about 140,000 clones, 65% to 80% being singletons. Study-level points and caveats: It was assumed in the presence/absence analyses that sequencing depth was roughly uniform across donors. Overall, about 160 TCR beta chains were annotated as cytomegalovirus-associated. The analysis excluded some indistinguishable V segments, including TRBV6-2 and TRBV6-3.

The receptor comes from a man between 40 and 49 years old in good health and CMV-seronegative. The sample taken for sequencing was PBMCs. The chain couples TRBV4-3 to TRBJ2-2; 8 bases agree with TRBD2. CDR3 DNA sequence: TGCGCCAGCAGCCAAGATCGCGCGGGGGGAGACGGGGAGCTGTTTTTT. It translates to CASSQDRAGGDGELFF.